Presented here are 22 T cell receptor beta chains from one specimen sequenced in a study of blood T cell repertoires in COVID-19. Sequenced by immunoSEQ multiplex PCR; TCRdb stores in-frame clones only, minus some. The sample records about 300,000 clones, around 89% being singletons. Sequencing was performed on peripheral blood. The source is a man aged 40-49 years with acute or convalescent COVID-19.

The gene calls are TRBV5-4 and TRBJ2-7; perhaps TRBD2 as D (5 bases). V shed 3 bases and J shed 2 bases, with 12 bases lying between them. In germline, CDR1 is SGHNT, CDR2 YYREEE (reference sequence). The CDR3 runs to 14 residues. The CDR3 region is CASSSRGKTYEQYF. The DNA for the CDR3 is TGTGCCAGCAGCTCCCGAGGGAAGACCTACGAGCAGTACTTC.

As regards this clone: The same CDR3 is also encoded by other DNA sequences in this sample. This sequence joins TRBV15 and TRBJ1-1, with 7 bases that match TRBD1. Germline CDR1 LNHNV, CDR2 YYDKDF (reference sequence). V shed 9 bases, J shed 1 base, and the junction held 5 bases outside the gene matches. The CDR3 has 13 amino acids. The CDR3 here is CATSRDRNTEAFF. The CDR3 region has the DNA TGTGCCACGTCCCGGGACAGGAACACTGAAGCTTTCTTT. Using reference TRBV15 and TRBJ1-1 for the parts outside the CDR3, the full variable domain is DAMVIQNPRYQVTQFGKPVTLSCSQTLNHNVMYWYQQKSSQAPKLLFHYYDKDFNNEADTPDNFQSRRPNTSFCFLDIRSPGLGDTAMYLCATSRDRNTEAFFGQGTRLTVV.

This clone appeared a single time. The J gene is TRBJ1-2, the V gene TRBV3-1 (or the pseudogene TRBV3-2); D gene unclear. The CDR3 covers 12 residues. The germline V and J ends were trimmed by 4 bases and 7 bases, with 10 bases remaining between them. Looked up from germline, CDR1 is LGHDT and CDR2 is YNNKEL (reference sequence). The CDR3 DNA reads as TGTGCCAGCAGCCCCCGCGGATTTGGCTACACCTTC. Translated: CASSPRGFGYTF.

This clone was found a few times. The rearrangement uses TRBV7-8 and TRBJ2-7; D call uncertain. CDR1 is SGHVS, CDR2 FQNEAQ, per germline. The CDR3 loop spans 13 amino acids. The V gene lost 1 base and the J gene lost 4 bases, with 8 bases spanning the gap. The CDR3 coding sequence is TGTGCCAGCAGCTTAGACACCTTGTACGAGCAGTACTTC. Translated, it gives CASSLDTLYEQYF.

A single count supports this clone. The CDR3 bases are TGCGCCAAGTCCTTTAGAGGAGTGAAAACATTCGGGGTAGGCATTCAGTACTTC. Translation gives CAKSFRGVKTFGVGIQYF. The chain joins TRBV23-1 to TRBJ2-4, with D possibly being TRBD2 (5 bases). TRBV23-1 is labeled an ORF, and its function is uncertain. Trimming removed 10 bases from V and 9 bases from J, with 34 bases in between. The CDR3 is 18 residues long.

CDR3 in amino acids: CASSSRTGSYEQYF. Here the CDR3 DNA reads TGTGCCAGCAGCTCCCGAACAGGGAGCTACGAGCAGTACTTC. The chain joins TRBV27 to TRBJ2-7; D possibly corresponds to TRBD1 (6 bases). The V gene's germline CDR1 is MNHEY and CDR2 SMNVEV (reference sequence). This CDR3 is built from 14 residues. Trimming shortened V by 6 bases and J by 3 bases, and 15 bases separated the two germline ends.

This chain links TRBV12-5 with TRBJ1-3; TRBD1 is a possible D gene (6 bases). CDR1 and CDR2 from the germline V gene are LGHNT and FRNRAP. The germline V and J ends were trimmed by 5 bases and 0 bases, with 14 bases remaining between them. The CDR3 spans 16 residues. CDR3 loop: CASGPQGFFSGNTIYF. CDR3 in DNA: TGTGCTAGTGGTCCCCAGGGGTTTTTCTCTGGAAACACCATATATTTT.

The J gene is TRBJ2-2, the V gene TRBV4-2, with TRBD2 as a possible D gene (6 bases). The CDR3 is made up of 17 amino acids. The V gene's germline CDR1 is LGHNA and CDR2 YNFKEQ. With 1 base removed from V and 4 bases from J, the gap between germline ends came to 16 bases. CDR3 nucleotide sequence: TGTGCCAGCAGCCAAGCCGGGCCGGGACTCCTCACCGGGGAGCTGTTTTTT. Protein sequence: CASSQAGPGLLTGELFF.

This chain links TRBV3-1 (or the pseudogene TRBV3-2) with TRBJ1-1; D call uncertain. Germline-derived CDR1 and CDR2 are LGHDT and YNNKEL (reference sequence). CDR3 length equals 15 residues. V was clipped by 0 bases and J by 1 base, with 9 bases between them. The CDR3 sequence: CASSQEVYSNTEAFF. CDR3 DNA: TGTGCCAGCAGCCAAGAAGTCTACTCGAACACTGAAGCTTTCTTT.

The CDR3 DNA reads TGTGCCAGCAGCTTAGGCAGGGCAGCCTTGTCCAACTATGGCTACACCTTC. Its protein product is CASSLGRAALSNYGYTF. The chain couples TRBV7-3 to TRBJ1-2; D is perhaps TRBD1 (5 bases). The length of the CDR3 is 17 residues. The germline V gene has CDR1 SGHTA and CDR2 FQGTGA. V was clipped by 2 bases and J by 2 bases, with 18 bases between them.

The chain is built from TRBV2 and TRBJ1-4, with TRBD1 matching over 11 bases. Germline V CDR1 and CDR2: SNHLY, FYNNEI. With 8 bases clipped from V and 8 bases from J, the junction kept 10 bases outside the gene matches. CDR3 length equals 15 residues. CDR3 region: CASRTGGASKEKLFF. In DNA, the CDR3 is TGTGCCAGCCGGACAGGGGGCGCGAGTAAGGAAAAACTGTTTTTT.

J is TRBJ2-3 and V is TRBV7-2; unclear D gene. The V gene lost 2 bases and the J gene lost 0 bases, with 12 bases spanning the gap. CDR3 length: 16 residues. The germline V gene has CDR1 SGHTA and CDR2 FQGNSA. This CDR3 is CASSLIGTSSTDTQYF. CDR3 nucleotide sequence: TGTGCCAGCAGCTTAATCGGTACGTCTAGCACAGATACGCAGTATTTT.

V is TRBV20-1 and J is TRBJ2-1, with TRBD2 matching over 8 bases. The trim removed 3 bases at V and 16 bases at J, leaving 8 bases unmatched. This CDR3 has 11 amino acids. Germline-derived CDR1 and CDR2 are DFQATT and SNEGSKA (reference sequence). CDR3 region: CSASFGGAEFF. CDR3 nucleotide sequence: TGCAGTGCTAGTTTCGGGGGGGCAGAATTCTTC.

The rearrangement uses TRBV6-5 and TRBJ1-2; 7 bases fit TRBD1. Germline-derived CDR1 and CDR2 are MNHEY and SVGAGI. The CDR3 extends over 14 amino acids. V was pared by 5 bases and J by 7 bases, with 10 bases of the junction left unmatched. The CDR3 is CASSTYQGVGGYTF. The CDR3 DNA reads TGTGCCAGCAGTACATATCAGGGGGTCGGTGGCTACACCTTC.

V gene TRBV3-1 (or the pseudogene TRBV3-2) combines with J gene TRBJ1-5, with a weak D call TRBD1 (5 bases). Germline V gene lookup returns CDR1 LGHDT and CDR2 YNNKEL (reference sequence). V lost 4 bases and J 9 bases, leaving 10 bases between the germline ends. This CDR3 region has 12 residues. The CDR3 coding sequence is TGTGCCAGCAGCCTTCTCGGGGGGCCCCAGCATTTT. Translation: CASSLLGGPQHF.

The rearrangement joins TRBV30 to TRBJ2-7, with TRBD1 matching 11 bases. CDR1 and CDR2 (germline): GTSNPN, SVGIG (reference sequence). Trimming cost V 2 bases and J 10 bases; bases outside gene matches: 7. This CDR3 comprises 13 residues. The CDR3 nucleotides are TGTGCCTGGAGTCAGGACAGGGGGCGAGATCAGTACTTC. It yields the protein CAWSQDRGRDQYF.

J is TRBJ1-6 and V is TRBV6-6; 7 bases line up with TRBD1. This CDR3 is built from 15 residues. In germline, CDR1 is MNHNY, CDR2 SVGAGI (reference sequence). Trimming cost V 2 bases and J 10 bases; bases outside gene matches: 8. CDR3: CASSYRDRDNSPLHF. CDR3 nucleotides: TGTGCCAGCAGTTACAGGGACAGAGACAACTCACCCCTCCACTTT.

This chain links TRBV11-3 with TRBJ2-1; D ambiguous. Trimming left V 4 bases short and J 9 bases short, with 16 bases between. This CDR3 contains 14 residues. Per the germline V gene, CDR1 is SGHNT and CDR2 is YENEEA. The CDR3 spells CASSSRTLGGEQFF. The CDR3 bases are TGTGCCAGCAGCTCCAGAACCCTTGGCGGTGAGCAGTTCTTC.

This chain links TRBV18 with TRBJ1-2; no clear D gene. Germline values: CDR1 KGHSH, CDR2 LQKENI. The V gene lost 2 bases and the J gene lost 1 base, with 14 bases spanning the gap. This CDR3 is built from 16 residues. The DNA of the CDR3 is TGTGCCAGCTCACCAAATGGTAGAGGGAATAACTATGGCTACACCTTC. Amino acid sequence: CASSPNGRGNNYGYTF.

The V and J genes are TRBV9 and TRBJ1-6; tentatively, D is TRBD1 (5 bases). The CDR3 contains 15 residues. Germline loops: CDR1 SGDLS, CDR2 YYNGEE. Trimming pared 4 bases from V and 6 bases from J, leaving 14 bases between. The CDR3 reads CASSPQGSGNSPLHF. CDR3 nucleotides: TGTGCCAGCAGCCCTCAGGGCTCCGGTAATTCACCCCTCCACTTT.

V is TRBV5-6 and J is TRBJ2-3; TRBD2 agrees at 9 bases. Unmatched junction bases numbered 4, after V lost 3 bases and J lost 2 bases. This CDR3 comprises 15 residues. Germline V gene sequence: CDR1 SGHDT, CDR2 YYEEEE. In DNA, the CDR3 is TGTGCCAGCAGCTGGCGGGGGGGGACCACAGATACGCAGTATTTT. It encodes CASSWRGGTTDTQYF.

The chain recombines TRBV9 with TRBJ2-2, with TRBD1 identical over 12 bases. Germline CDR1 reads SGDLS; CDR2 reads YYNGEE. This CDR3 spans 19 amino acids. The V and J ends lost 4 bases and 3 bases, in that order; junction bases with no gene match: 13. DNA for the CDR3: TGTGCCAGCAGCTTGCCCCGGGACAGGGGGCGCAGGGACACCGGGGAGCTGTTTTTT. Translated: CASSLPRDRGRRDTGELFF.